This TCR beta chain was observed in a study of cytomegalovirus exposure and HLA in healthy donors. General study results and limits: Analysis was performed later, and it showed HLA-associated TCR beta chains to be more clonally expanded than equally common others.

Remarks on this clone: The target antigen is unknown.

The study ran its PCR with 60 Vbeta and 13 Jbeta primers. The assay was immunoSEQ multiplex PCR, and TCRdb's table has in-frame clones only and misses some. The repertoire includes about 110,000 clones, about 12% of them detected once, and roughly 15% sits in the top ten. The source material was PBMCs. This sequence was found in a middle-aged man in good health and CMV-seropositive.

The CDR3 protein is CASSLDAGGAQETQYF. CDR3 bases: TGCGCCAGCAGCTTGGACGCGGGAGGGGCCCAAGAGACCCAGTACTTC. The V and J genes are TRBV5-1 and TRBJ2-5; 9 bases line up with TRBD2. This CDR3 is built from 16 residues. CDR1 is SGHRS and CDR2 is YFSETQ in the germline V gene. Losses at the gene ends were 0 bases for V and 1 base for J; bases not matched to a gene: 4.